The 4 T cell receptor beta chains below all came from one sample that was sequenced in a study of control samples from healthy donors and cancer patients. Only in-frame clones appear in the TCRdb table, and some are missing; sequencing was by immunoSEQ multiplex PCR. The table has about 82,000 clones, around 87% seen once. The sequenced sample was blood. The receptors here all came from a middle-aged man in good health.

The rearrangement links TRBV7-6 to TRBJ1-1; weak D call: TRBD1 (6 bases). Trimming took off 5 bases at V and 5 bases at J, with 15 bases between the two ends. The germline V gene has CDR1 SGHVS and CDR2 FNYEAQ. The CDR3 has 14 residues. CDR3 bases: TGTGCCAGCAGCCTGGGGGGGGCAGGAACTGAAGCTTTCTTT. As protein: CASSLGGAGTEAFF.

This chain links TRBV2 with TRBJ2-5; 9 bases agree with TRBD1. CDR1 is SNHLY, CDR2 FYNNEI, per germline. This CDR3 has 18 residues. J was trimmed by 0 bases and V by 6 bases; bases with no gene match: 14. CDR3 loop: CASSLQDRGLKYQETQYF. The DNA for the CDR3 is TGTGCCAGCAGCCTACAGGACAGGGGCCTTAAGTACCAAGAGACCCAGTACTTC.

The chain carries TRBV10-3 and TRBJ1-6; 9 nucleotides agree with TRBD1. The CDR3 sequence is 14 residues long. Per germline, CDR1 ENHRY and CDR2 SYGVKD. Trimming at V came to 8 bases and at J to 7 bases, leaving 6 bases not matched to a gene. CDR3 in amino acids: CAIQGQGLNSPLHF. CDR3 bases: TGTGCCATCCAGGGACAGGGCTTAAATTCACCCCTCCACTTT.

The V gene is TRBV5-6, the J gene TRBJ1-5, with D possibly TRBD1 on 6 matching bases. Trimming stripped 2 bases from V and 4 bases from J, with 13 bases between. This CDR3 is built from 15 residues. Germline V gene lookup returns CDR1 SGHDT and CDR2 YYEEEE. CDR3 coding DNA: TGTGCCAGCAGCTTTAGGGGGTACCGTAATCAGCCCCAGCATTTT. Protein product: CASSFRGYRNQPQHF.